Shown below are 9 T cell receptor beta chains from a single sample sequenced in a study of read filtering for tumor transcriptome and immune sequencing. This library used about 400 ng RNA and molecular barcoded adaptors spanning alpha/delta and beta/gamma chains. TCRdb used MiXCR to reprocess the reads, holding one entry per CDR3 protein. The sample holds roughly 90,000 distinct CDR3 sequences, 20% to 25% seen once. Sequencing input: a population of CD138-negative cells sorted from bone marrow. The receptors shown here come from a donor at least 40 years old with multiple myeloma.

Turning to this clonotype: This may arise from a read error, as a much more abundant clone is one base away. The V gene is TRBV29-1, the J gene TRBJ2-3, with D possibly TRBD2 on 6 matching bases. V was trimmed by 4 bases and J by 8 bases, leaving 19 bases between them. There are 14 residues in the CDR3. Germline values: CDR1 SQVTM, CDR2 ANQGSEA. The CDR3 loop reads CSVVFLGGAGTQYF. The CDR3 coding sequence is TGCAGCGTTGTATTTCTGGGGGGAGCAGGTACGCAGTATTTT.

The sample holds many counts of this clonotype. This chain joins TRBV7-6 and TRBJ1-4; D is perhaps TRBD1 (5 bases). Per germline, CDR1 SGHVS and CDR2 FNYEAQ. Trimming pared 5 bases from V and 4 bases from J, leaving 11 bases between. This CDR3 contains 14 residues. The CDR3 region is CASSMRGDNEKLFF. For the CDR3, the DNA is TGTGCCAGCAGCATGAGGGGCGATAATGAAAAACTGTTTTTT.

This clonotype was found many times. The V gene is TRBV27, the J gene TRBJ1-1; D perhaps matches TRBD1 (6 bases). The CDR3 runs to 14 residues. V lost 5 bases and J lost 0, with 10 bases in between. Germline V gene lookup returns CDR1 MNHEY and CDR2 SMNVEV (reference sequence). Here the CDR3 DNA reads TGTGCCAGCAGTGTACAGGGTCTGAACACTGAAGCTTTCTTT. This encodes CASSVQGLNTEAFF.

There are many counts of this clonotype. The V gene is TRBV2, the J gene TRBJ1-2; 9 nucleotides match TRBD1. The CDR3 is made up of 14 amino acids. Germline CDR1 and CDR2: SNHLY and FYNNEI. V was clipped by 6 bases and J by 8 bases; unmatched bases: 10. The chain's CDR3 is CASSLIQGADGYTF. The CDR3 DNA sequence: TGTGCCAGCAGCCTGATACAGGGGGCTGACGGCTACACCTTC.

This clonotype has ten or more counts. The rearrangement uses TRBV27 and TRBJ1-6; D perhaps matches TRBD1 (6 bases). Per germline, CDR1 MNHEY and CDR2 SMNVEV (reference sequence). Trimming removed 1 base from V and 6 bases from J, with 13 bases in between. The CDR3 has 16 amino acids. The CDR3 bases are TGTGCCAGCAGTTTATACCCCCCACAGGGTAATTCACCCCTCCACTTT. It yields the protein CASSLYPPQGNSPLHF.

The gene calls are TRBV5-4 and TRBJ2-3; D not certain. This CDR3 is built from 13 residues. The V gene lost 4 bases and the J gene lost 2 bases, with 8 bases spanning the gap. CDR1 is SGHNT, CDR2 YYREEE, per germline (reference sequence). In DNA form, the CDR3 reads TGTGCCAGCAGCGGCGGCTACACAGATACGCAGTATTTT. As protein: CASSGGYTDTQYF.

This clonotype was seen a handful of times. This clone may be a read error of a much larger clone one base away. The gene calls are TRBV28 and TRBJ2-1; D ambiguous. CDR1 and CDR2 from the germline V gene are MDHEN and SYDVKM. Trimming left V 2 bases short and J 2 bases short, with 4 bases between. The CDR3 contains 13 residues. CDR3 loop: CASSLTAYNEQFF. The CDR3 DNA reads TGTGCCAGCAGTTTAACAGCCTACAATGAGCAGTTCTTC.

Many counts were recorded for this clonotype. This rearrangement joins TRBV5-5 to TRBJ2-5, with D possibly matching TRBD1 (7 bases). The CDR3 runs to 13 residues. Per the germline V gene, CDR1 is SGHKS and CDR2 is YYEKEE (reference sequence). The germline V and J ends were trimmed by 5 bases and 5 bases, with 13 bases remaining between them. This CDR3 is CASSQGGTETQYF. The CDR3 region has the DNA TGTGCCAGCAGTCAGGGGGGAACCGAGACCCAGTACTTC.

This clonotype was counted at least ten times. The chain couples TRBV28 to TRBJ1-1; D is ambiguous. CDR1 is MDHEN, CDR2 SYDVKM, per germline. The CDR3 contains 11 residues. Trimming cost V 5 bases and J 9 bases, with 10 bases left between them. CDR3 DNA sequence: TGTGCCAGCAGTCTAACAGAGAAAGCTTTCTTT. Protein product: CASSLTEKAFF.